This TCR beta chain was observed in a study of blood T cell repertoires in COVID-19. Background on the study: From the United States, Italy and Spain came samples of acute and convalescent COVID-19. Sources were T cells, B-cell-depleted T cells, or PBMCs; the material itself was cDNA or gDNA.

This CDR3 is 16 amino acids long. Study processing details: Amplification of reference gene primers provided the estimated nucleated cell counts. The table came from immunoSEQ multiplex PCR; TCRdb's copy has only in-frame clones and leaves some out. The DNA gave D and trimming, while V, J and clone size come from that table. The data hold about 68,000 clones, with 80% to 85% observed a single time. The chain combines TRBV21-1 with TRBJ2-1; TRBD2 is the table's D call, not checked against the DNA. TRBV21-1 is given as a pseudogene. The TCR originated in a man aged 45-65 years with active COVID-19. The sample comprised peripheral blood. The CDR3 coding sequence is TGTGCCACCCGCCCTATGGGAGGCGCCACAAACAATGAGCAGTTCTTC. Its protein product is CATRPMGGATNNEQFF.